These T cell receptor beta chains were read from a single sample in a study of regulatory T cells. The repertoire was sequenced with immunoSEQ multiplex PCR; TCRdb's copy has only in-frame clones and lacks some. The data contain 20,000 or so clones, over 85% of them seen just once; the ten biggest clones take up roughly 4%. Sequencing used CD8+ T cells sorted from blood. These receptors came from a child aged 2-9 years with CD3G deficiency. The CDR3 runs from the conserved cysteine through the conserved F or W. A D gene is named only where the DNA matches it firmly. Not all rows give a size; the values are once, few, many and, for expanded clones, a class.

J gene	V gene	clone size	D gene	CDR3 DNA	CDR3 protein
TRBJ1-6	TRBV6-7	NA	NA	TGTGCCAGCAGTTACCCGACCACTAGACCAAAACCCGTTCCCAAGTCGCCCCTCCACTTT	CASSYPTTRPKPVPKSPLHF
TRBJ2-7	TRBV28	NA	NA	TGTGCCAGCGCCACTCCGGACGGGTCCTACGAGCAGTACTTC	CASATPDGSYEQYF
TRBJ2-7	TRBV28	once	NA	TGTGCCAGCAGCCATCAGGGGGGGGGCGAGCAGTACTTC	CASSHQGGGEQYF
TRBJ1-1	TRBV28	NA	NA	TGTGCCAGCAGTTTACAAGGGGTAGACACTGAAGCTTTCTTT	CASSLQGVDTEAFF
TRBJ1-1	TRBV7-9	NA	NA	TGTGCCAGCAGCTCGATGAACACTGAAGCTTTCTTT	CASSSMNTEAFF
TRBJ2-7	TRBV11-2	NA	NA	TGTGCCAGCAGCCGCCGCGTGGGCGAGCAGTACTTC	CASSRRVGEQYF
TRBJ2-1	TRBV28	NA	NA	TGTGCCAGCAGTTTGCGGGTCCCGGGGAGAGGAATTGGATCCTACAATGAGCAGTTCTTC	CASSLRVPGRGIGSYNEQFF
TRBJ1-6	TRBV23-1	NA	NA	TGCGCCAGCAGTCCCCCAACCAGCTCCTATAATTCACCCCTCCACTTT	CASSPPTSSYNSPLHF
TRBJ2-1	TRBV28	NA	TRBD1	TGTGCCAGCGGTTATTTGGACAGGGGGCGCTACAATGAGCAGTTCTTC	CASGYLDRGRYNEQFF
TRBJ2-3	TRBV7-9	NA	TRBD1	TGTGCCAGCAGCTTTCGCACAGGGGCTAGCACAGATACGCAGTATTTT	CASSFRTGASTDTQYF
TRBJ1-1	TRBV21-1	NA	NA	TGTGCCAGCAGCGCCGCCCCCGTTCGACCTGAAGCTTTCTTT	CASSAAPVRPEAFF
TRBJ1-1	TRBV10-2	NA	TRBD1	TGCGCCAGCAGCCCCGGACAGGCTGACACTGAAGCTTTCTTT	CASSPGQADTEAFF
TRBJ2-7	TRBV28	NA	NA	TGTGCCAGCAGTTTAAGACCCTTCTACGAGCAGTACTTC	CASSLRPFYEQYF
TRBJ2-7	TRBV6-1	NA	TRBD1	TGTGCCAGCAGTGAACTGGACAGGGGGTACGAGCAGTACTTC	CASSELDRGYEQYF
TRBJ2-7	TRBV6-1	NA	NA	TGTGCCAGCAGGGACACCCCGGCATACGAGCAGTACTTC	CASRDTPAYEQYF
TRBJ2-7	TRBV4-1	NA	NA	TGCGCCAGCAGCCAAGTGGGGGGAGGCGAGCAGTACTTC	CASSQVGGGEQYF
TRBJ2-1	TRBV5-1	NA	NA	TGCGCCAGCAGCCTTGACTACAATGAGCAGTTCTTC	CASSLDYNEQFF
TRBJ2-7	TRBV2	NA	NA	TGTGCCAGCAGCTTAGGCCCCCACGAGCAGTACTTC	CASSLGPHEQYF
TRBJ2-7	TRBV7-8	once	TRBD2	TGTGCCAGCAGCTCGCTAGCGGGTAATTCCTACGAGCAGTACTTC	CASSSLAGNSYEQYF
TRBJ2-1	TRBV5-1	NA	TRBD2	TGCGCCAGCAGCTTGGGGGTTACTAGCGGGAGGGACAATGAGCAGTTCTTC	CASSLGVTSGRDNEQFF
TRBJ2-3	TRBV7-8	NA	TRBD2	TGTGCCAGCAGCTTACTTGACGGTACTAGCGGTACAGATACGCAGTATTTT	CASSLLDGTSGTDTQYF
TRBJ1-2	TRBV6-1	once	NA	TGTGCCAGCAGTGAATTGGGGGGCTACTATGGCTACACCTTC	CASSELGGYYGYTF
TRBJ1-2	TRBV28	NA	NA	TGTGCCAGCAGTTCACGGGGTTTTTTTGATGGCTACACCTTC	CASSSRGFFDGYTF
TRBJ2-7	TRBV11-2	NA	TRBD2	TGTGCCAGCAGCTCATGGGCGGGAGGGCCGTACAACGAGCAGTACTTC	CASSSWAGGPYNEQYF
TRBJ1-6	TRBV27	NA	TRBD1	TGTGCCAGCCGACCCGGACAGGGTAATTCACCCCTCCACTTT	CASRPGQGNSPLHF
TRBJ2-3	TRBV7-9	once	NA	TGTGCCAGCAGCTTAGAGCCGACAGATACGCAGTATTTT	CASSLEPTDTQYF
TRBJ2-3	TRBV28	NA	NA	TGTGCCAGCAGTTTACGGGTGGGGCAGGGAGGAGGAGATACGCAGTATTTT	CASSLRVGQGGGDTQYF
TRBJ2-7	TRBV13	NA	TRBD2	TGTGCCAGCAGCCACGGGGGGGAGCAGTACTTC	CASSHGGEQYF
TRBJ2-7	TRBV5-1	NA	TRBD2	TGCGCCAGCAGCTTGGGTCCCGGGACTAGCGGATCCTACGAGCAGTACTTC	CASSLGPGTSGSYEQYF
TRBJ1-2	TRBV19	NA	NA	TGTGCCAGTAGTACGACCCTTTCCTATGGCTACACCTTC	CASSTTLSYGYTF
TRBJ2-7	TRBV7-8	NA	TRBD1	TGTGCCAGCAGCCCGGGACAGGGGGCCTACGAGCAGTACTTC	CASSPGQGAYEQYF
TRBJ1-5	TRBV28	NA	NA	TGTGCCAGCAGTTTGACCGGCAATCAGCCCCAGCATTTT	CASSLTGNQPQHF
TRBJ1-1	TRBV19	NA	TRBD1	TGTGCCAGTAGTGGCAGGGGGCGGAACACTGAAGCTTTCTTT	CASSGRGRNTEAFF
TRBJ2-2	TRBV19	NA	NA	TGTGCCAGTAGTCCCGGCACCGGGGAGCTGTTTTTT	CASSPGTGELFF
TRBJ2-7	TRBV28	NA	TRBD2	TGTGCCAGCAGTCCCAAAGGGACTAGCGGGCCAAACTCCTACGAGCAGTACTTC	CASSPKGTSGPNSYEQYF
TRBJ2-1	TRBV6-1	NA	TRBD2	TGTGCCAGCAGTGAAATCGGTAGCGGGCTTAATGAGCAGTTCTTC	CASSEIGSGLNEQFF
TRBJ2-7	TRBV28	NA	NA	TGTGCCAGCAGTTTATCATGGGGGGCTCGCCACGAGCAGTACTTC	CASSLSWGARHEQYF
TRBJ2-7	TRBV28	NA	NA	TGTGCCAGCAGTTTTCAGGGGAACGCCGAGCAGTACTTC	CASSFQGNAEQYF
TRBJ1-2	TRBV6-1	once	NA	TGTGCCAGCAGTGAGGACCCCTCCCCTCTGGGGGGCTACACCTTC	CASSEDPSPLGGYTF
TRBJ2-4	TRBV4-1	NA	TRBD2	TGCGCCAGCAGCCAAGAGAGCTGGACTAGCGGGAGAGGAAACATTCAGTACTTC	CASSQESWTSGRGNIQYF
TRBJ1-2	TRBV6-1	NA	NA	TGTGCCAGCAGTGAGGGCGGATATGGCTACACCTTC	CASSEGGYGYTF
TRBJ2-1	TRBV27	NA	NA	TGTGCCAGCAGTTTGGGGCCCCTGAGGTACAATGAGCAGTTCTTC	CASSLGPLRYNEQFF
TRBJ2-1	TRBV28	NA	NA	TGTGCCAGCAGCTTGTGGGGCCCCAATGAGCAGTTCTTC	CASSLWGPNEQFF
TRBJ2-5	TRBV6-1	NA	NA	TGTGCCAGCAGTGAAGGACAGGTTTGGGGGGAGACCCAGTACTTC	CASSEGQVWGETQYF
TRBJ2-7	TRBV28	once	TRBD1	TGTGCCAGCAGTCCAAGATCCGGGACAGAGTGGTCCTACGAGCAGTACTTC	CASSPRSGTEWSYEQYF
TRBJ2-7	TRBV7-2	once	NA	TGTGCCAGCAGCCAGACTTGGGGATACGAGCAGTACTTC	CASSQTWGYEQYF
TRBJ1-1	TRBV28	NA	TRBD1	TGTGCCAGCAGTTACAGGGGGCTAGGCACTGAAGCTTTCTTT	CASSYRGLGTEAFF
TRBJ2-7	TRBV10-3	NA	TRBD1	TGTGCCATCAGGACAGGGGAGGCAGGCGAGCAGTACTTC	CAIRTGEAGEQYF
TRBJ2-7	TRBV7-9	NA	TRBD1	TGTGCCAGCAGGGCGACAGGGGCCTACGAGCAGTACTTC	CASRATGAYEQYF
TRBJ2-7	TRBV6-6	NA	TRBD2	TGTGCCAGCAGTTACGGGATAGCGGGTGAGCAGTACTTC	CASSYGIAGEQYF
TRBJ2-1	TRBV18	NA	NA	TGTGCCAGCTCACCACTGAGAGGCAATGAGCAGCTCTTC	CASSPLRGNEQLF
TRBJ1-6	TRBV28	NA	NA	TGTGCCAGCACCCCCCCGGGCGCCTCCTATAATTCACCCCTCCACTTT	CASTPPGASYNSPLHF
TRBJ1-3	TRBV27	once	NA	TGTGCCAGCAGGAAAGGGGCCTCTGGAAACACCATATATTTT	CASRKGASGNTIYF
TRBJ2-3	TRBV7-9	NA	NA	TGTGCCAGCAGCTTCGGAAACACAGATACGCAGTATTTT	CASSFGNTDTQYF